What follows is one T cell receptor beta chain and its context. The second PCR ran about 6 to 12 cycles with a sample-barcoded 5' primer and J-beta primers. TCRdb used MiXCR to reprocess the 5' RACE reads, holding one entry per CDR3 protein. In the table there are 850,000 to 1,300,000 distinct CDR3 sequences, 35% to 55% of which are singletons. V shed 4 bases and J shed 0 bases, with 16 bases lying between them. CDR3 length: 18 residues. Germline loops: CDR1 MDHEN, CDR2 SYDVKM. This record belongs to a study of blood T cells in healthy people across ages. The sequenced material came from blood. The chain links TRBV28 to TRBJ2-6, with TRBD1 as a possible D gene (6 bases). The origin of this receptor is a woman aged 60-75 years in good health. This chain's CDR3 is CASSSRQAQFSGANVLTF. The DNA of the CDR3 is TGTGCCAGCAGTTCGCGACAGGCCCAATTCTCTGGGGCCAACGTCCTGACTTTC.